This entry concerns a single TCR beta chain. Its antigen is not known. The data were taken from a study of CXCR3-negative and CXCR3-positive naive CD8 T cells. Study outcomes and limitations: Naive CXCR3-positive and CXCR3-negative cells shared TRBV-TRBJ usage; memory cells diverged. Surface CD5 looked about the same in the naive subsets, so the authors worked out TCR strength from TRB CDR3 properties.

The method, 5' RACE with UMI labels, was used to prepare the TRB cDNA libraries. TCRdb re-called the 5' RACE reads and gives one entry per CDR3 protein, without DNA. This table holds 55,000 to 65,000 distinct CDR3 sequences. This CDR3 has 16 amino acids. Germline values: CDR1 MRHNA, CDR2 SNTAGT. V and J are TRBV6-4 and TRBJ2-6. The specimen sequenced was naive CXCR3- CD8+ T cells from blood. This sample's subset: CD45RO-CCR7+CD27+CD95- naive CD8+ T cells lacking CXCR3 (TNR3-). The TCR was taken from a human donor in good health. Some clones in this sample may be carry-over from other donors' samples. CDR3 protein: CASSDRTDSGANVLTF.